These 9 T cell receptor beta chains were sequenced from one sample in a study of immune evolution from preneoplasia to lung adenocarcinoma. Sequenced by immunoSEQ multiplex PCR; TCRdb stores in-frame clones only, minus some. Here the sample spans about 2,500 clones, roughly 80% being singletons. The sequencing input was FFPE adjacent normal lung tissue. These receptors all stem from an older person with lung adenocarcinoma.

This clone was observed once. V usage is TRBV7-9 and J usage is TRBJ1-5; D is undetermined. Germline V gene sequence: CDR1 SEHNR, CDR2 FQNEAQ (reference sequence). Trimming shortened V by 5 bases and J by 3 bases, and 11 bases separated the two germline ends. This CDR3 contains 14 residues. The CDR3 region is CASSQDGNNQPQHF. In DNA, the CDR3 is TGTGCCAGCAGCCAAGACGGAAACAATCAGCCCCAGCATTTT.

The chain couples TRBV6-1 to TRBJ2-6; no firm D call. Per the germline V gene, CDR1 is MNHNS and CDR2 is SASEGT. This CDR3 has 15 amino acids. With 8 bases removed from V and 1 base from J, the gap between germline ends came to 12 bases. The CDR3 bases are TGTGCCAGCGAGTTTTCCGGGTCTGGGGCCAACGTCCTGACTTTC. This gives the protein CASEFSGSGANVLTF.

This sequence joins TRBV16 and TRBJ1-2, with 7 bases aligning to TRBD1. V lost 5 bases, J lost 4 bases, and 4 bases stayed unmatched. CDR3 length: 13 residues. The germline V gene encodes CDR1 KGHSY and CDR2 FQNENV. CDR3 coding DNA: TGTGCCAGCAGCGACAGGGAAAGCTATGGCTACACCTTC. Translated, it gives CASSDRESYGYTF.

This chain links TRBV5-8 with TRBJ2-1; perhaps D is TRBD1 or TRBD2 (5 bases each). V lost 1 base to trimming and J lost 7 bases, with 9 bases between them. CDR3 size: 13 residues. The germline V gene has CDR1 SGHTS and CDR2 YDEGEE. CDR3 protein: CASSLRGANEQFF. The CDR3 coding sequence is TGTGCCAGCAGCTTGCGGGGCGCAAATGAGCAGTTCTTC.

The V and J genes are TRBV2 and TRBJ2-2; 7 bases map to TRBD1. The trim removed 7 bases at V and 1 base at J, leaving 3 bases unmatched. The CDR3 is 14 residues long. The germline V gene has CDR1 SNHLY and CDR2 FYNNEI. The DNA for the CDR3 is TGTGCCAGCAAAAGGACAGGGAACACCGGGGAGCTGTTTTTT. Its translation is CASKRTGNTGELFF.

The chain joins TRBV2 to TRBJ2-7; D call uncertain. The CDR3 is 12 amino acids. Trimming cost V 8 bases and J 2 bases, with 10 bases left between them. Germline CDR1 and CDR2: SNHLY and FYNNEI. The CDR3 loop reads CASSDTPYEQYF. In DNA form, the CDR3 reads TGTGCCAGCTCTGACACACCCTACGAGCAGTACTTC.

The chain has TRBV4-1 and TRBJ1-3; possible D gene TRBD1, 6 bases. The CDR3 totals 15 residues. Deletions cut 0 bases from V and 4 bases from J, with 10 bases between. Looked up from germline, CDR1 is MGHRA and CDR2 is YSYEKL. This CDR3 reads CASSQDQGSGNTIYF. The CDR3 DNA reads TGCGCCAGCAGCCAAGATCAGGGGTCCGGAAACACCATATATTTT.

The V gene is TRBV11-3, the J gene TRBJ1-1; 11 nucleotides align to TRBD1. The CDR3 length is 13 residues. V dropped 4 bases and J dropped 10; count of bases not matched to a gene: 5. CDR1 is SGHNT and CDR2 is YENEEA in the germline V gene. The DNA of the CDR3 is TGTGCCAGCAGCTCTGGGACAGGGGGAATAGCTTTCTTT. Its protein is CASSSGTGGIAFF.

The V gene is TRBV5-1, the J gene TRBJ1-2; TRBD1 might be the D (6 bases). CDR1 SGHRS and CDR2 YFSETQ come from the germline V gene. CDR3 length: 15 residues. V was trimmed by 3 bases and J by 6 bases, leaving 18 bases between them. In DNA form, the CDR3 reads TGCGCCAGCAGCTCCTTAGGGACACAGAAGGATGGCTACACCTTC. This translates into CASSSLGTQKDGYTF.